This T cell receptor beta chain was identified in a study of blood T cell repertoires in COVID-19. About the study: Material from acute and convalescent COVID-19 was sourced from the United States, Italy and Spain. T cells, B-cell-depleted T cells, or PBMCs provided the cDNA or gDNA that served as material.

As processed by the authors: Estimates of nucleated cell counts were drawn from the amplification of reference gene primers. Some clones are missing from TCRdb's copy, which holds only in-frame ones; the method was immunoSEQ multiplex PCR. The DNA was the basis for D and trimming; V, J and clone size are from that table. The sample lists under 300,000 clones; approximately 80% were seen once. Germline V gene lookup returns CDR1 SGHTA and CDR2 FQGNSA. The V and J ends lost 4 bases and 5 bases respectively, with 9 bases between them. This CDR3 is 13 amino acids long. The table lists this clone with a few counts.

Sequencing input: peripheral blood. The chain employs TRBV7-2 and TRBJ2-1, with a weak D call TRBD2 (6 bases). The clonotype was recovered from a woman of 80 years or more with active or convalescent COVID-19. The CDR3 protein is CASSSGTHNEQFF. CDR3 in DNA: TGTGCCAGCAGCTCGGGGACTCACAATGAGCAGTTCTTC.